This entry lists 18 T cell receptor beta chains sequenced from one sample in a study of T-cell reconstitution after alpha-beta-depleted transplantation in children. Unique molecular identifiers were incorporated into the prepared TCRbeta library. TCRdb re-analysed the PCR reads in MiXCR, keeping a single row per CDR3 protein. This table holds around 420,000 distinct CDR3 sequences, roughly 15% found once. This sample comprised PBMCs, mostly from graft donor cells, obtained 360 days after TCRalphabeta/CD19-depleted stem cell transplant. The receptors shown here come from a boy in the first two years of life who had a stem cell transplant for Wiskott-Aldrich syndrome, so the T cells may come from the graft donor.

This clonotype was counted only a few times. The chain has TRBV7-9 and TRBJ2-5, with D perhaps matching TRBD1 or TRBD2 (6 bases each). The CDR3 is 15 amino acids. Germline V gene data show CDR1 as SEHNR and CDR2 as FQNEAQ (reference sequence). Between the trimmed V and J ends, which lost 5 bases and 2 bases, there was a span of 15 bases. The CDR3 spells CASSLLGGRQETQYF. In DNA, the CDR3 is TGTGCCAGCAGCCTCCTCGGGGGCCGGCAAGAGACCCAGTACTTC.

The chain is built from TRBV28 and TRBJ2-7; D remains unclear. Trimming stripped 3 bases from V and 3 bases from J, with 9 bases between. CDR1 and CDR2 (germline): MDHEN, SYDVKM. This CDR3 region has 13 residues. The CDR3 sequence is CASSLGKRYEQYF. The CDR3 bases are TGTGCCAGCAGTTTGGGTAAACGCTACGAGCAGTACTTC.

This clonotype was seen a few times. The CDR3 spells CASITSSQRSYNEQFF. The CDR3 DNA sequence: TGTGCCAGCATTACTAGCTCACAGAGGTCCTACAATGAGCAGTTCTTC. The chain has TRBV7-9 and TRBJ2-1; D may be TRBD2 (6 bases). There are 16 residues in the CDR3. Trimming pared 7 bases from V and 1 base from J, leaving 17 bases between. Germline V CDR1 and CDR2: SEHNR, FQNEAQ (reference sequence).

The gene calls are TRBV5-6 and TRBJ2-7, with 7 bases matching TRBD1. Germline V gives CDR1 SGHDT, CDR2 YYEEEE. V gave up 1 base and J gave up 6 bases; unmatched junction bases: 16. The CDR3 totals 17 residues. CDR3 sequence reads: CASSLSWTGQFMSEQYF. The CDR3 DNA sequence: TGTGCCAGCAGCTTGAGTTGGACGGGACAGTTCATGAGCGAGCAGTACTTC. The whole variable domain, remainder taken from reference TRBV5-6 and TRBJ2-7, is DAGVTQSPTHLIKTRGQQVTLRCSPKSGHDTVSWYQQALGQGPQFIFQYYEEEERQRGNFPDRFSGHQFPNYSSELNVNALLLGDSALYLCASSLSWTGQFMSEQYFGPGTRLTVT.

This clonotype has just a few counts. The chain uses TRBV5-1 and TRBJ2-1; 10 bases are shared with TRBD2. Per the germline V gene, CDR1 is SGHRS and CDR2 is YFSETQ. This CDR3 comprises 16 residues. V was pared by 4 bases and J by 3 bases, with 7 bases of the junction left unmatched. The DNA of the CDR3 is TGCGCCAGCAGCCTTCTAGCGGGGGCCCTCTACAATGAGCAGTTCTTC. Residues: CASSLLAGALYNEQFF.

The sample holds a few counts of this clonotype. The J gene is TRBJ2-1, the V gene TRBV29-1; 13 nucleotides match TRBD2. Germline V gene data show CDR1 as SQVTM and CDR2 as ANQGSEA. There are 16 residues in the CDR3. V dropped 2 bases and J dropped 5; count of bases not matched to a gene: 6. DNA for the CDR3: TGCAGCGTTGAAAAGGGGACTAGCGGGACTAACAATGAGCAGTTCTTC. It yields the protein CSVEKGTSGTNNEQFF.

This clonotype was seen more than once but under ten times. The CDR3, as DNA: TGTGCCAGCAAACGACAGGTCTTCGACTCCTACGAGCAGTACTTC. It is translated as CASKRQVFDSYEQYF. The chain recombines TRBV6-1 with TRBJ2-7, with D perhaps matching TRBD1 (6 bases). V shed 7 bases and J shed 0 bases, with 16 bases lying between them. The CDR3 is 15 residues long. From germline, CDR1 is MNHNS and CDR2 SASEGT.

V is TRBV27 and J is TRBJ2-1; 13 bases map to TRBD2. The junction had 7 bases not matched to a gene; V was cut back by 7 bases and J by 7 bases. CDR1 MNHEY and CDR2 SMNVEV come from the germline V gene (reference sequence). This CDR3 has 15 residues. The CDR3: CASNRETSGGNEQFF. In DNA, the CDR3 is TGTGCCAGCAACCGTGAGACTAGCGGGGGGAATGAGCAGTTCTTC.

The table lists this clonotype with a few counts. V is TRBV19 and J is TRBJ2-6; perhaps TRBD1 as D (6 bases). Per germline, CDR1 LNHDA and CDR2 SQIVND (reference sequence). CDR3 size: 15 residues. V lost 2 bases, J lost 4 bases, and 9 bases lay in between. The CDR3 nucleotides are TGTGCCAGTAGTATAAAGGGGACAGGGGCCAACGTCCTGACTTTC. Residues: CASSIKGTGANVLTF.

The V gene is TRBV7-9, the J gene TRBJ2-1; 10 nucleotides match TRBD2. Germline CDR1 reads SEHNR; CDR2 reads FQNEAQ (reference sequence). The CDR3 consists of 16 residues. After removal of 6 bases from V and 7 bases from J, the junction contained 12 bases not matched to a gene. CDR3 region: CASRPSGRAVENEQFF. Written as DNA, the CDR3 is TGTGCCAGCAGACCAAGCGGGAGGGCCGTCGAGAATGAGCAGTTCTTC.

The chain has TRBV6-4 and TRBJ2-1, with D perhaps TRBD1 (6 bases). The CDR3 has 13 amino acids. V dropped 3 bases and J dropped 7 bases, with 10 bases sitting between them. Germline values: CDR1 MRHNA, CDR2 SNTAGT. The CDR3 reads CASSDLGGNEQFF. CDR3 DNA: TGTGCCAGCAGTGATTTAGGGGGTAATGAGCAGTTCTTC.

This chain links TRBV5-6 with TRBJ2-7, with 7 bases matching TRBD1. V was clipped by 0 bases and J by 6 bases; unmatched bases: 3. This CDR3 is built from 13 residues. Germline lookup yields CDR1 SGHDT and CDR2 YYEEEE. As DNA, the CDR3 is TGTGCCAGCAGCTTGGGACAGGGCAGCGAGCAGTACTTC. Its protein is CASSLGQGSEQYF.

This clonotype showed up just a few times. It is unclear where the CDR3 begins or ends on the DNA, so no DNA is shown, and the CDR3 is as TCRdb lists it. V gene TRBV4-3 combines with J gene TRBJ2-1. The CDR3 contains 17 residues when both ends are counted. CDR1 is LGHNA, CDR2 YSLEER, per germline. CDR3 amino acids: CASSLSISVGSYNEQFF.

This clonotype was detected a few times. The CDR3 loop is CASSSPGTGAIIIRAQETQYF. The DNA for the CDR3 is TGTGCCAGCAGTTCCCCCGGGACAGGGGCCATCATCATCCGGGCGCAAGAGACCCAGTACTTC. V gene TRBV2 combines with J gene TRBJ2-5; 10 bases agree with TRBD1. The ends lost 5 bases at V and 2 bases at J; junction bases unmatched: 23. This CDR3 has 21 residues. Germline V gene sequence: CDR1 SNHLY, CDR2 FYNNEI.

This clonotype came up a few times. The chain is built from TRBV4-3 and TRBJ2-5; D remains ambiguous. This CDR3 is 15 amino acids long. The germline gives CDR1 LGHNA, CDR2 YSLEER. Trimming stripped 1 base from V and 5 bases from J, with 14 bases between. The CDR3 DNA reads as TGCGCCAGCAGCCAAGGTTCGTCGGGCAGTGAGACCCAGTACTTC. As protein: CASSQGSSGSETQYF.

V and J are TRBV10-3 and TRBJ2-7; 14 positions agree with TRBD2. V lost 5 bases and J lost 6; bases outside the gene matches: 6. Germline V gene data show CDR1 as ENHRY and CDR2 as SYGVKD. The CDR3 loop spans 15 amino acids. The CDR3 reads CAISTGLAGVGEQYF. The CDR3 bases are TGTGCCATCAGTACGGGACTAGCGGGAGTAGGCGAGCAGTACTTC.

The CDR3 DNA sequence: TGTGCCTGGATGGATGCCCTCCGGGACACTTCCTACGAGCAGTACTTC. Translated, it gives CAWMDALRDTSYEQYF. The chain uses TRBV30 and TRBJ2-7; D might be TRBD1 (6 bases). CDR3 length: 16 residues. The germline gives CDR1 GTSNPN, CDR2 SVGIG (reference sequence). V was clipped by 4 bases and J by 1 base, with 20 bases between them.

The genes are TRBV27 and TRBJ1-3; D is unclear. V lost 8 bases and J lost 4, with 15 bases in between. This CDR3 is built from 14 residues. CDR1 and CDR2 (germline): MNHEY, SMNVEV (reference sequence). DNA for the CDR3: TGTGCCAGCGCCCCCGCGGGATACGGAAACACCATATATTTT. It codes for CASAPAGYGNTIYF.